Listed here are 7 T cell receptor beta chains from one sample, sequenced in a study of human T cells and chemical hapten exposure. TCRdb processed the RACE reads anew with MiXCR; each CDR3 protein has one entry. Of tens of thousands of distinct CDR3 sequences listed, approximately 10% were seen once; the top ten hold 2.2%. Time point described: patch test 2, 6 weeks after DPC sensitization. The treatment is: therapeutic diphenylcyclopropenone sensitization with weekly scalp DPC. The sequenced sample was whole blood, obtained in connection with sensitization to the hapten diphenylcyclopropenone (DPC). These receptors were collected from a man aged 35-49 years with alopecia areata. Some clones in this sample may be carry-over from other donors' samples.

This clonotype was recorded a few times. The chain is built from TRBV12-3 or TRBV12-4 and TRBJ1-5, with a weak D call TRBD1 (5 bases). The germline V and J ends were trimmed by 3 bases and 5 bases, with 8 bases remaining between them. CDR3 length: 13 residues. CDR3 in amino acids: CASSFGGDQPQHF. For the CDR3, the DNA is TGTGCCAGCAGTTTCGGAGGGGATCAGCCCCAGCATTTT.

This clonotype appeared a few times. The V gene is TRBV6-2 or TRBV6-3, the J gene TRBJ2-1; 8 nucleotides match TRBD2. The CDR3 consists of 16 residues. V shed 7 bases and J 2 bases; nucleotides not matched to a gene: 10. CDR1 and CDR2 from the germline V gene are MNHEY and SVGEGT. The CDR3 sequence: CASMDPAGGTYNEQFF. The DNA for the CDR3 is TGTGCCAGCATGGACCCTGCGGGAGGTACCTACAATGAGCAGTTCTTC.

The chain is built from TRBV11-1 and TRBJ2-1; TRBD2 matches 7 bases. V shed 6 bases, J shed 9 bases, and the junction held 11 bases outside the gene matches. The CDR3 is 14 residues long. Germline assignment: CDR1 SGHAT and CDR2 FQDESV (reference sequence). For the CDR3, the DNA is TGTGCCAGCAGTCAAAGCGGGAATCTCGGTGAGCAGTTCTTC. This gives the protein CASSQSGNLGEQFF.

The CDR3 coding sequence is TGTGCCAGCAGCGACCCCCCGGGGGGAGGGGGTGGAAGGGATACGCAGTATTTT. As protein: CASSDPPGGGGGRDTQYF. The chain joins TRBV28 to TRBJ2-3; tentatively, D is TRBD2 (7 bases). V gave up 6 bases and J gave up 6 bases, with 28 bases separating them. Germline CDR1 is MDHEN and CDR2 is SYDVKM. The CDR3 is 18 residues long. Filled out from reference TRBV28 and TRBJ2-3, the complete variable domain reads DVKVTQSSRYLVKRTGEKVFLECVQDMDHENMFWYRQDPGLGLRLIYFSYDVKMKEKGDIPEGYSVSREKKERFSLILESASTNQTSMYLCASSDPPGGGGGRDTQYFGPGTRLTVL.

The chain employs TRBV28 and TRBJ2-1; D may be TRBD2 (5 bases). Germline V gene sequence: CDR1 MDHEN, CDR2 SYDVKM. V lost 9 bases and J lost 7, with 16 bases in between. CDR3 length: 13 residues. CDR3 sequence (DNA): TGTGCCAGTCTTAAAGGCGGGTATAATGAGCAGTTCTTC. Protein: CASLKGGYNEQFF.

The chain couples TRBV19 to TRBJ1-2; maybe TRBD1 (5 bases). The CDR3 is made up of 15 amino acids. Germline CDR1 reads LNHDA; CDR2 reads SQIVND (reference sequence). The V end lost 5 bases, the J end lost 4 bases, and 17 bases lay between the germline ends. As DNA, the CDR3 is TGTGCCAGTAGTGATTATCCGACAGTATCCTATGGCTACACCTTC. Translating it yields CASSDYPTVSYGYTF.

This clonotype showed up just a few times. The CDR3 nucleotides are TGTGCCAGCTCCGTAAAAACGAGAGATACGCAGTATTTT. It yields the protein CASSVKTRDTQYF. This chain joins TRBV7-2 and TRBJ2-3; D remains ambiguous. V gave up 8 bases and J gave up 5 bases, with 14 bases separating them. The V gene's germline CDR1 is SGHTA and CDR2 FQGNSA. The CDR3 is 13 amino acids.